The 8 T cell receptor beta chains given below trace back to one sample, sequenced in a study of blood T cell repertoires in COVID-19. The protocol was immunoSEQ multiplex PCR, while the TCRdb copy is restricted to in-frame clones and leaves out a portion. In the table there are hundreds of thousands of clones, around nine tenths of which are singletons. Input material: PBMCs or T cells enriched from blood (not recorded which). These receptors all stem from a woman aged 45-60 years who had recovered from COVID-19.

This sequence joins TRBV6-5 and TRBJ1-1, with 10 positions matching TRBD1. Germline V gene lookup returns CDR1 MNHEY and CDR2 SVGAGI. There are 13 residues in the CDR3. Losses at the gene ends were 11 bases for V and 6 bases for J; bases not matched to a gene: 9. The CDR3 loop reads CAGRDRGGPEAFF. The CDR3 region has the DNA TGTGCCGGCCGGGACAGGGGAGGCCCTGAAGCTTTCTTT.

V gene TRBV19 combines with J gene TRBJ1-6; D ambiguous. This CDR3 has 16 residues. The ends were cut back, 5 bases at V and 7 bases at J, with 18 bases in the middle. Germline CDR1 reads LNHDA; CDR2 reads SQIVND (reference sequence). The CDR3 DNA follows: TGTGCCAGTAGTGCGCCCGCCGGACTTTCCAATTCACCCCTCCACTTT. Translating gives CASSAPAGLSNSPLHF. Drawing the rest from reference TRBV19 and TRBJ1-6, the complete variable domain is DGGITQSPKYLFRKEGQNVTLSCEQNLNHDAMYWYRQDPGQGLRLIYYSQIVNDFQKGDIAEGYSVSREKKESFPLTVTSAQKNPTAFYLCASSAPAGLSNSPLHFGNGTRLTVT.

V is TRBV4-1 and J is TRBJ1-5; 10 bases line up with TRBD1. V was pared by 0 bases and J by 1 base, with 9 bases of the junction left unmatched. Per germline, CDR1 MGHRA and CDR2 YSYEKL. The CDR3 extends over 19 amino acids. The CDR3 DNA is TGCGCCAGCAGCCAAGATCCGGGACAGGGGATGGGAAGCAATCAGCCCCAGCATTTT. Translated, it gives CASSQDPGQGMGSNQPQHF.

This chain joins TRBV5-1 and TRBJ1-3; TRBD1 is a possible D gene (5 bases). The germline V and J ends were trimmed by 2 bases and 2 bases, with 11 bases remaining between them. In germline, CDR1 is SGHRS, CDR2 YFSETQ. The CDR3 runs to 15 residues. The CDR3 spells CASSFDSRPGNTIYF. DNA for the CDR3: TGCGCCAGCAGCTTTGACAGCCGCCCTGGAAACACCATATATTTT.

This rearrangement joins TRBV9 to TRBJ2-2; 7 bases fit TRBD2. CDR3 length: 14 amino acids. The V segment lost 2 bases and the J segment 5 bases; nucleotides outside the gene matches: 3. Germline V gene data show CDR1 as SGDLS and CDR2 as YYNGEE. The CDR3 bases are TGTGCCAGCAGCGTCGCGGGGGATACCGGGGAGCTGTTTTTT. Its protein product is CASSVAGDTGELFF.

V and J are TRBV7-8 and TRBJ2-5; D call uncertain. The CDR3 has 11 residues. Per the germline V gene, CDR1 is SGHVS and CDR2 is FQNEAQ. V was shortened by 5 bases and J by 2 bases, with 3 bases between the two germline ends. CDR3 in amino acids: CASSPQETQYF. In DNA form, the CDR3 reads TGTGCCAGCAGCCCACAAGAGACCCAGTACTTC. The entire variable domain, with the rest obtained from reference TRBV7-8 and TRBJ2-5, is as follows: GAGVSQSPRYKVAKRGQDVALRCDPISGHVSLFWYQQALGQGPEFLTYFQNEAQLDKSGLPSDRFFAERPEGSVSTLKIQRTQQEDSAVYLCASSPQETQYFGPGTRLLVL.

This clone was counted once. The CDR3 here is CASQGGSAYNEQFF. In DNA, the CDR3 is TGTGCCAGCCAAGGCGGCAGCGCCTACAATGAGCAGTTCTTC. V and J are TRBV6-5 and TRBJ2-1; D uncertain. Germline V gene sequence: CDR1 MNHEY, CDR2 SVGAGI. V was cut by 8 bases and J by 2 bases, with 13 bases left in between. The CDR3 contains 14 residues.

The chain employs TRBV2 and TRBJ1-2; possible D gene TRBD1, 6 bases. Trimming stripped 10 bases from V and 7 bases from J, with 19 bases between. CDR1 SNHLY and CDR2 FYNNEI come from the germline V gene. This CDR3 spans 13 amino acids. In DNA form, the CDR3 reads TGTGCCACAAGCGCGGGGGGCGCGGGTGGCTACACCTTC. Its protein is CATSAGGAGGYTF.